This entry features one T cell receptor beta chain sequence. Other DNA sequences in this specimen translate into the identical CDR3. This table comes from immunoSEQ multiplex PCR, and its TCRdb copy is limited to in-frame clones, with some not included. The sample comprises about 170,000 clones, about 80% of which are singletons, and about 20% rests with the top ten. The record originates from a study of blood T cell repertoires in COVID-19. Study background: The cDNA or gDNA used as material had been derived from T cells, B-cell-depleted T cells, or PBMCs.

The CDR3 sequence is 12 residues long. Trimming cost V 2 bases and J 4 bases, with 5 bases left between them. Germline assignment: CDR1 SNHLY and CDR2 FYNNEI. The sample was peripheral blood. The chain is built from TRBV2 and TRBJ2-5; D remains ambiguous. The clonotype originates from a woman of 80 years or more with acute or convalescent COVID-19. CDR3 protein: CASSELGETQYF. The DNA of the CDR3 is TGTGCCAGCAGTGAACTAGGAGAGACCCAGTACTTC.